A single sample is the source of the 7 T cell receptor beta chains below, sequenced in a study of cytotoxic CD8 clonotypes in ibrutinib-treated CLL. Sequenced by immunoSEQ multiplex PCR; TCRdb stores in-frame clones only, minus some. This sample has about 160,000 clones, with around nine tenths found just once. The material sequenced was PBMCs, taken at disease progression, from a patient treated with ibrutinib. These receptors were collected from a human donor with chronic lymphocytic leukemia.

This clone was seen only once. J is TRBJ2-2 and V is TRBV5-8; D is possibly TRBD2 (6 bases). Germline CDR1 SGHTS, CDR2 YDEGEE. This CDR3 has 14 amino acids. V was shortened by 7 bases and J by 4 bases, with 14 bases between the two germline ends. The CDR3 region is CASRRGEVTGELFF. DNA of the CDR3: TGTGCCAGCCGGCGGGGTGAGGTCACCGGGGAGCTGTTTTTT.

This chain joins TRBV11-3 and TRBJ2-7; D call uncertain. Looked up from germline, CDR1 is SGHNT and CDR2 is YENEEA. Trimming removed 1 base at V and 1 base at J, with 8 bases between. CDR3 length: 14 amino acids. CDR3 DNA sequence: TGTGCCAGCAGCTTAGGGTCGGAATCCTACGAGCAGTACTTC. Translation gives CASSLGSESYEQYF.

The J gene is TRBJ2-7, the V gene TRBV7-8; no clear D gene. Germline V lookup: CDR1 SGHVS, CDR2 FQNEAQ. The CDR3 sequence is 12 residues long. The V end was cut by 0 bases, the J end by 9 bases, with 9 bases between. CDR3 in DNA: TGTGCCAGCAGCTTAGCCGGGCAGTGGCAGTACTTC. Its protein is CASSLAGQWQYF.

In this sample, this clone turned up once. The CDR3, as DNA: TGTGCCAGCAGCACCGGGACAGGGGGATACAATGAGCAGTTCTTC. Translated, it gives CASSTGTGGYNEQFF. The chain links TRBV11-3 to TRBJ2-1; 11 nucleotides line up with TRBD1. The CDR3 is 15 residues long. Germline V CDR1 and CDR2: SGHNT, YENEEA. Losses at the gene ends were 5 bases for V and 4 bases for J; bases not matched to a gene: 4.

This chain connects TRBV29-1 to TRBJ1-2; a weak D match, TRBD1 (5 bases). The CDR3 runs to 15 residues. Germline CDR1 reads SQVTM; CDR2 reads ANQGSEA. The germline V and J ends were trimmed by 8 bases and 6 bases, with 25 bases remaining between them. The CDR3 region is CSYDGAAGSMDGYTF. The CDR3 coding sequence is TGCAGCTACGACGGGGCGGCAGGGTCAATGGATGGCTACACCTTC.

CDR3 in amino acids: CASSSGYWNQPQHF. In DNA form, the CDR3 reads TGTGCCAGCAGTTCAGGGTATTGGAATCAGCCCCAGCATTTT. The rearrangement uses TRBV6-6 and TRBJ1-5; D might be TRBD1 (5 bases). There are 14 residues in the CDR3. The germline gives CDR1 MNHNY, CDR2 SVGAGI (reference sequence). V was clipped by 4 bases and J by 4 bases, with 11 bases between them.

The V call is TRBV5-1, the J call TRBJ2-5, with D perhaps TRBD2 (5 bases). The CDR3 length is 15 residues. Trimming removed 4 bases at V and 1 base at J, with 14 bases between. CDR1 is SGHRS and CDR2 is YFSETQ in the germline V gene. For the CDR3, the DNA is TGCGCCAGCAGCCCGCTCCCCGGACTCCAAGAGACCCAGTACTTC. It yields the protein CASSPLPGLQETQYF.